This TCR beta chain was captured in a study of blood T cell repertoires in COVID-19. Trimming left V 3 bases short and J 7 bases short, with 7 bases between. This CDR3 comprises 13 residues. The assay was immunoSEQ multiplex PCR, and TCRdb's table has in-frame clones only and misses some. The table includes some 95,000 clones, 70% to 85% detected once. The clonotype originates from a man aged 65-85 years with acute or convalescent COVID-19. The specimen sequenced was peripheral blood. The rearrangement uses TRBV12-3 or TRBV12-4 and TRBJ1-6; D is ambiguous. DNA for the CDR3: TGTGCCAGCAGTTTGCGGAGAAATTCACCCCTCCACTTT. It encodes CASSLRRNSPLHF.